This TCR beta chain was identified in a study of graft-versus-host responses after intestinal transplantation. As for the study in general: Isolated intestinal, liver-intestinal, or multivisceral transplants had been given to the recipients. Recipients across the board were started on anti-thymocyte globulin induction, then kept on tacrolimus and steroids for roughly 3 years. Study results and caveats: GvH clones surfaced in recipient marrow, some emerging earlier in ileum or blood.

About this clone: Its antigen is not known.

Clones were read by immunoSEQ multiplex PCR, and TCRdb kept only the in-frame ones, dropping some. Altogether about 71,000 clones are present, less than 95% being singletons, with the ten largest covering about 1.3%. The CDR3 totals 14 residues. CDR1 and CDR2 from the germline V gene are KGHSH and LQKENI. V was trimmed by 2 bases and J by 2 bases, leaving 10 bases between them. The chain employs TRBV18 and TRBJ2-7, with D possibly matching TRBD2 (5 bases). The sample was unstimulated CD8+ T cells sorted from spleen or lymph node cells, taken before intestinal transplant. The receptor comes from a human donor who received an intestinal transplant. CDR3 DNA sequence: TGTGCCAGCTCACCAGGGGAGACGGCCTACGAGCAGTACTTC. Encoded protein: CASSPGETAYEQYF.